The TCR beta chain described here comes from a study of CD8 T cells in Susac syndrome. Sequencing targeted TCR beta in T cells from blood (CD8+ and CD4+). Purification of the CD8+ and CD4+ T cells relied on negative isolation, and TEMRA cells underwent FACS enrichment. With random hexamers, reverse transcription was performed on about 0.45 to 1 ug of RNA. immunoSEQ multiplex PCR amplified TCR beta CDR3 across 54 Vbeta, 13 Jbeta. MiXCR, run by TCRdb on the immunoSEQ multiplex PCR reads, gives a single entry per CDR3 protein. The sample has approximately 200,000 distinct CDR3 sequences, roughly 95% seen once; the top ten hold roughly 0.094%. This clonotype was seen a single time. Sequencing used CD4+ T cells from PBMCs. This receptor was taken from a human donor with multiple sclerosis.

CDR3 sequence reads: CASSLPILYSYNSPLHF. CDR3 nucleotides: TGTGCCAGCAGTCTTCCTATCCTCTACTCCTATAATTCACCCCTCCACTTT. This sequence joins TRBV28 and TRBJ1-6; D ambiguous. CDR3 length: 17 amino acids. The germline CDR1 and CDR2 sequences are MDHEN and SYDVKM. V was shortened by 5 bases and J by 0 bases, with 14 bases between the two germline ends.